The 27 T cell receptor beta chains reported below all come from one sample, sequenced in a study of T cell responses to AZD1222 COVID-19 vaccine. TCRdb's copy holds only in-frame clones and misses some; the assay was immunoSEQ multiplex PCR. The sample includes 180,000 or so clones, 90% to 95% of them seen just once. The sample here was peripheral blood, taken 28 days after the second AZD1222 dose. These receptors originate from an adult who received the AZD1222 COVID-19 vaccine.

CDR3 sequence (DNA): TGTGCCACCAGCAGAGATCAAAGGAACACTGAAGCTTTCTTT. Amino acid sequence: CATSRDQRNTEAFF. This chain links TRBV15 with TRBJ1-1, with unresolved D. Per germline, CDR1 LNHNV and CDR2 YYDKDF (reference sequence). The CDR3 extends over 14 amino acids. Trimming left V 0 bases short and J 1 base short, with 6 bases between.

This chain connects TRBV2 to TRBJ2-1, with unresolved D. The germline CDR1 and CDR2 sequences are SNHLY and FYNNEI. Trimming took 9 bases from V and 7 from J, leaving 7 bases between them. This CDR3 region has 10 residues. As DNA, the CDR3 is TGTGCCAGGGGAACGAATGAGCAGTTCTTC. Its protein is CARGTNEQFF.

V usage is TRBV5-6 and J usage is TRBJ2-7; tentative D call: TRBD2 (6 bases). The CDR3 has 14 amino acids. Germline V gene sequence: CDR1 SGHDT, CDR2 YYEEEE. The V gene lost 4 bases and the J gene lost 4 bases, with 15 bases spanning the gap. The CDR3 DNA follows: TGTGCCAGCAGCCCCGGGACTCATACTTACGAGCAGTACTTC. Residues: CASSPGTHTYEQYF.

V usage is TRBV7-6 and J usage is TRBJ2-2; TRBD1 agrees at 9 bases. This CDR3 has 14 residues. CDR1 and CDR2 from the germline V gene are SGHVS and FNYEAQ. V was pared by 5 bases and J by 7 bases, with 5 bases of the junction left unmatched. The CDR3 DNA reads as TGTGCCAGCAGCCGGGACAGGGTGAACGGGGAGCTGTTTTTT. It codes for CASSRDRVNGELFF. The full variable domain, in which reference TRBV7-6 and TRBJ2-2 provide the parts outside the CDR3, is GAGVSQSPRYKVTKRGQDVALRCDPISGHVSLYWYRQALGQGPEFLTYFNYEAQQDKSGLPNDRFSAERPEGSISTLTIQRTEQRDSAMYRCASSRDRVNGELFFGEGSRLTVL.

This chain uses TRBV7-2 with TRBJ2-7; D is perhaps TRBD1 or TRBD2 (5 bases each). Germline loops: CDR1 SGHTA, CDR2 FQGNSA. This CDR3 contains 15 residues. V was cut by 4 bases and J by 4 bases, with 17 bases left in between. The chain's CDR3 is CASSSQVARGYEQYF. Written as DNA, the CDR3 is TGTGCCAGCAGCTCGCAGGTGGCGAGGGGATACGAGCAGTACTTC.

The count of this clone is one. The V gene is TRBV7-9, the J gene TRBJ2-3, with D unclear. The CDR3 is 13 amino acids. Trimming left V 3 bases short and J 10 bases short, with 14 bases between. Germline V gene sequence: CDR1 SEHNR, CDR2 FQNEAQ (reference sequence). CDR3 sequence (DNA): TGTGCCAGCAGCTTCGGCACCACCCTCGCGCAGTATTTT. This sequence encodes CASSFGTTLAQYF. Full variable domain (outside the CDR3, taken from reference TRBV7-9 and TRBJ2-3): DTGVSQNPRHKITKRGQNVTFRCDPISEHNRLYWYRQTLGQGPEFLTYFQNEAQLEKSRLLSDRFSAERPKGSFSTLEIQRTEQGDSAMYLCASSFGTTLAQYFGPGTRLTVL.

V is TRBV19 and J is TRBJ1-1; perhaps TRBD1 as D (5 bases). The CDR3 is 16 residues long. The germline gives CDR1 LNHDA, CDR2 SQIVND (reference sequence). Trimming stripped 6 bases from V and 0 bases from J, with 17 bases between. The CDR3 nucleotides are TGTGCCAGTAGCCCAGGGAAATATTTCATGAACACTGAAGCTTTCTTT. Protein sequence: CASSPGKYFMNTEAFF.

The genes are TRBV9 and TRBJ2-3; 8 bases are shared with TRBD2. J lost 0 bases, V lost 2 bases, and 5 bases had no gene match. Looked up from germline, CDR1 is SGDLS and CDR2 is YYNGEE. The CDR3 totals 16 residues. The CDR3 loop is CASSVPTSGSTDTQYF. In nucleotides, the CDR3 is TGTGCCAGCAGCGTCCCCACTAGCGGTAGCACAGATACGCAGTATTTT.

DNA for the CDR3: TGTGCCAGCACCCCTGGTACCGGGGAGCTGTTTTTT. This sequence encodes CASTPGTGELFF. The chain combines TRBV7-3 with TRBJ2-2; no reliable D call. The CDR3 is 12 residues long. Trimming removed 7 bases at V and 5 bases at J, with 8 bases between. CDR1 is SGHTA, CDR2 FQGTGA, per germline.

The genes are TRBV28 and TRBJ1-5, with a possible D match to TRBD1 (6 bases). Germline V gene sequence: CDR1 MDHEN, CDR2 SYDVKM. Trimming took 1 base from V and 7 from J, leaving 14 bases between them. This CDR3 is 15 amino acids long. CDR3 sequence (DNA): TGTGCCAGCAGTTTATCGACGGGGGCAGGACAGCCCCAGCATTTT. Amino acid sequence: CASSLSTGAGQPQHF.

This clone came up once. This chain links TRBV11-3 with TRBJ2-3; the match to TRBD2 covers 10 bases. Losses at the gene ends were 8 bases for V and 2 bases for J; bases not matched to a gene: 4. Germline V gene sequence: CDR1 SGHNT, CDR2 YENEEA. This CDR3 has 14 residues. This CDR3 is CASSSGGATDTQYF. The CDR3 nucleotides read TGTGCCAGCTCCAGCGGGGGGGCCACAGATACGCAGTATTTT.

The rearrangement joins TRBV25-1 to TRBJ1-2, with D uncertain. Looked up from germline, CDR1 is MGHDK and CDR2 is SYGVNS. This CDR3 has 13 residues. Trimming removed 5 bases at V and 2 bases at J, with 9 bases between. CDR3: CASSPVGNYGYTF. The CDR3 DNA sequence: TGTGCCAGCAGTCCCGTGGGAAACTATGGCTACACCTTC.

The rearrangement joins TRBV28 to TRBJ1-4, with 8 nucleotides matching TRBD1. J lost 3 bases, V lost 3 bases, and 3 bases had no gene match. CDR1 and CDR2 from the germline V gene are MDHEN and SYDVKM. The CDR3 has 15 residues. Here the CDR3 reads CASSFLDRANEKLFF. Here the CDR3 DNA reads TGTGCCAGCAGTTTTTTGGACAGGGCTAATGAAAAACTGTTTTTT.

The table lists this clone with a count of one. The rearrangement links TRBV6-4 to TRBJ1-1; maybe TRBD1 (6 bases). Germline V lookup: CDR1 MRHNA, CDR2 SNTAGT. The CDR3 spans 14 residues. V was cut by 6 bases and J by 3 bases, with 14 bases left in between. The CDR3 DNA follows: TGTGCCAGCAGCAAGGGGGGGGAGGACACTGAAGCTTTCTTT. Translation gives CASSKGGEDTEAFF.

V and J are TRBV19 and TRBJ2-7; D gene ambiguous. CDR3 size: 14 residues. The V gene's germline CDR1 is LNHDA and CDR2 SQIVND (reference sequence). Trimming took 6 bases from V and 2 from J, leaving 14 bases between them. CDR3: CASRAPGETYEQYF. CDR3 nucleotides: TGTGCCAGTAGGGCACCGGGCGAGACCTACGAGCAGTACTTC.

The chain links TRBV7-2 to TRBJ2-1, with 7 bases identical to TRBD2. This CDR3 is 13 amino acids long. The V and J ends lost 5 bases and 5 bases, in that order; junction bases with no gene match: 3. Germline V gives CDR1 SGHTA, CDR2 FQGNSA. CDR3 bases: TGTGCCAGCAGCCGGGGACTAAACAATGAGCAGTTCTTC. Its translation: CASSRGLNNEQFF. Full variable domain (rest looked up from reference TRBV7-2 and TRBJ2-1): GAGVSQSPSNKVTEKGKDVELRCDPISGHTALYWYRQSLGQGLEFLIYFQGNSAPDKSGLPSDRFSAERTGGSVSTLTIQRTQQEDSAVYLCASSRGLNNEQFFGPGTRLTVL.

The chain joins TRBV2 to TRBJ1-2; possibly TRBD1 for D (6 bases). The CDR3 covers 15 residues. Germline CDR1 SNHLY, CDR2 FYNNEI. Trimming pared 1 base from V and 4 bases from J, leaving 13 bases between. The CDR3 DNA follows: TGTGCCAGCAGTGAAGATCAGGGGTTCAGCTATGGCTACACCTTC. This codes for CASSEDQGFSYGYTF.

This clone was seen more than once but under ten times. V is TRBV5-6 and J is TRBJ2-7; TRBD1 aligns across 11 bases. CDR3 length equals 14 residues. V gave up 2 bases and J gave up 6 bases; unmatched junction bases: 4. CDR1 is SGHDT and CDR2 is YYEEEE in the germline V gene. The DNA for the CDR3 is TGTGCCAGCAGCTTTAGGACAGGGGGCGTCGAGCAGTACTTC. The encoded protein is CASSFRTGGVEQYF.

This chain uses TRBV4-2 with TRBJ2-1; D unclear. Per the germline V gene, CDR1 is LGHNA and CDR2 is YNFKEQ. This CDR3 has 13 residues. V was pared by 4 bases and J by 9 bases, with 13 bases between. This CDR3 is CASSRENGIEQFF. The CDR3 bases are TGTGCCAGCAGCCGAGAAAACGGCATTGAGCAGTTCTTC.

The rearrangement links TRBV5-8 to TRBJ1-6; D is undetermined. V lost 4 bases, J lost 9 bases, and 14 bases lay in between. This CDR3 is built from 14 residues. The germline V gene has CDR1 SGHTS and CDR2 YDEGEE. CDR3: CASSPPEGASPLHF. The CDR3 bases are TGTGCCAGCAGCCCGCCTGAGGGTGCTTCACCCCTCCACTTT.

This sequence joins TRBV5-6 and TRBJ1-3; D is possibly TRBD1 (5 bases). V was clipped by 3 bases and J by 2 bases, with 18 bases between them. The germline gives CDR1 SGHDT, CDR2 YYEEEE. This CDR3 region has 17 residues. This chain's CDR3 is CASSSSRSRDPGNTIYF. CDR3 coding DNA: TGTGCCAGCAGCTCATCTAGAAGCAGGGACCCTGGAAACACCATATATTTT.

The DNA of the CDR3 is TGTGCCAGTAGTGCGGACAGGGGGGCCTATGGCTACACCTTC. Translation: CASSADRGAYGYTF. The V call is TRBV19, the J call TRBJ1-2; 10 bases match TRBD1. There are 14 residues in the CDR3. CDR1 and CDR2 from the germline V gene are LNHDA and SQIVND (reference sequence). With V trimmed by 5 bases and J by 4 bases, 4 bases remained unmatched. Together with reference TRBV19 and TRBJ1-2, the CDR3 gives the full variable domain: DGGITQSPKYLFRKEGQNVTLSCEQNLNHDAMYWYRQDPGQGLRLIYYSQIVNDFQKGDIAEGYSVSREKKESFPLTVTSAQKNPTAFYLCASSADRGAYGYTFGSGTRLTVV.

V gene TRBV6-2 or TRBV6-3 combines with J gene TRBJ1-6; no reliable D call. The V end was cut by 4 bases, the J end by 9 bases, with 13 bases between. The CDR3 spans 14 residues. Germline CDR1 is MNHEY and CDR2 is SVGEGT. CDR3 sequence (DNA): TGTGCCAGCAGTTTTCGGAGAGGTGGTTCACCCCTCCACTTT. It encodes CASSFRRGGSPLHF.

The CDR3 DNA sequence: TGTGCCAGCAGTTCGGGGGTGCCAGGTCAGCCCCAGCATTTT. This codes for CASSSGVPGQPQHF. V usage is TRBV27 and J usage is TRBJ1-5, with a possible D match to TRBD1 (5 bases). Germline V gene data show CDR1 as MNHEY and CDR2 as SMNVEV (reference sequence). The CDR3 spans 14 residues. With 4 bases removed from V and 6 bases from J, the gap between germline ends came to 13 bases.

The rearrangement uses TRBV7-9 and TRBJ1-3; D call uncertain. The V end was cut by 1 base, the J end by 5 bases, with 6 bases between. The CDR3 is 13 amino acids. Per germline, CDR1 SEHNR and CDR2 FQNEAQ (reference sequence). CDR3 in amino acids: CASSLDPRNTIYF. The CDR3 nucleotides read TGTGCCAGCAGCTTAGATCCGCGAAACACCATATATTTT.

The chain combines TRBV10-3 with TRBJ2-1; 10 bases are shared with TRBD1. CDR1 is ENHRY and CDR2 is SYGVKD in the germline V gene. The junction had 3 bases not matched to a gene; V was cut back by 8 bases and J by 5 bases. The CDR3 length is 13 residues. The CDR3 DNA follows: TGTGCCATCCGCGGACAGGGGGACAATGAGCAGTTCTTC. Translation: CAIRGQGDNEQFF.

This clone was counted once. This chain links TRBV28 with TRBJ1-5; the match to TRBD1 covers 10 bases. Germline lookup yields CDR1 MDHEN and CDR2 SYDVKM. V lost 5 bases and J lost 5; bases outside the gene matches: 6. The CDR3 contains 15 residues. CDR3 nucleotide sequence: TGTGCCAGCAGTCCCACGGGACAGGGGTATCAGCCCCAGCATTTT. Translation: CASSPTGQGYQPQHF.